This T cell receptor beta chain emerged from a study of blood T cell repertoires in COVID-19 (dated by TCRdb to 2018 to 2020). Concerning the study at large: Collaborator samples came from the United States, Italy and Spain and covered acute and convalescent phases of COVID-19. Where available, HLA class I and class II types were obtained from metadata supplied by the sample provider rather than from assay-based typing. Sample metadata almost always included a de-identified subject ID, COVID-19 status, age in years and sex. The samples were drawn from two sources: the first 160 participants of the ongoing ImmuneRACE study, and fewer than 1,500 subjects contributed by 6 global collaborators. The prospective study material was composed of cDNA or gDNA derived from T cells, B-cell-depleted T cells, or PBMCs. The dataset comprised deeply sampled blood TCRbeta repertoires from subjects exposed to, actively infected with, or recovered from COVID-19. The repertoires were made available in a free public database intended to serve as a resource for research on the immune response to SARS-CoV-2.

Comment on this clone: What antigen it recognizes has not been identified. No base quality values were provided; no much bigger clone lies one nucleotide off.

Study-wide findings and limitations: The quantity of clinical and demographic metadata differed by source and by participant and was supplied without curation.

Participants in the prospective study were enrolled through a virtual design, were aged 18 to 89 years, and lived in approximately 24 United States geographic areas. In the prospective study, participants were assigned to cohorts based on the clinical history participants reported in a screening survey and a study questionnaire. Mobile phlebotomists in the prospective study collected whole blood, serum and a nasopharyngeal or oropharyngeal swab from every participant. Participants in the prospective study had the option to provide additional blood draws and questionnaires over an approximately 2-month period. Before DNA extraction, blood samples from the prospective study were shipped at room temperature or frozen. The immunoSEQ Assay, a bias-controlled multiplex PCR, was used to amplify TCRbeta CDR3 regions from genomic DNA. From the authors' description of their analysis: Within the assay, amplification of reference gene primers was used to estimate how many nucleated cells each sample contained. To quantify the absolute abundance of each unique TCRbeta CDR3 rearrangement, sequence reads were collapsed and filtered. For each sample, productive Simpson clonality was calculated by taking the square root of Simpson's diversity index across productive rearrangements. In TCRdb, the immuneACCESS table is reduced to in-frame sequences with V and J assigned. These tables do not hold every clone; where another copy was compared, an unresolved V gene accounts for under half, and the others remain unexplained. Clone size and the V and J calls come from that table; the DNA yielded D and trimming. In this sample the table shows some 220,000 clones, roughly 88% of which occur a single time. 3.5% to 4.5% of the sample rests with the top ten.

This clonotype was obtained from a middle-aged woman with acute COVID-19. Sequenced: PBMCs or T cells enriched from blood (not recorded which).

The CDR3 loop reads CASSLTYTGELFF. The bases are TGTGCCAGCAGCTTAACTTACACCGGGGAGCTGTTTTTT. The chain uses TRBV7-2 and TRBJ2-2; no confident D gene assignment can be made. Taken from cysteine to phenylalanine, the CDR3 has 13 residues. The sequence is cut down to CDR3 DNA, 39 bases in frame from base 1. V is pared back by 2 bases and J by 3 bases, with 4 bases lying between the germline termini. As encoded in the germline V gene, CDR1 is SGHTA while CDR2 is FQGNSA.